A selection of T cell receptor beta chains follows, all from one sample in a study of blood T cell repertoires in COVID-19. Sequencing was performed with immunoSEQ multiplex PCR; in TCRdb, only in-frame clones are kept and a portion is missing. This repertoire shows approximately 76,000 clones, roughly 85% found once; its top ten account for over 35%. The sequencing sample was made of peripheral blood. These TCRs come from a human donor in a cohort sampled during active COVID-19. CDR3s include the opening cysteine and the closing phenylalanine or tryptophan. Fields, in order: D gene, clone size, J gene, CDR3 length, V gene, CDR3 DNA, CDR3 protein. The D gene is left open where the match is weak. Where a row states a size, it is once, few, many or the class of an expanded clone; other rows omit it.

d_gene: TRBD2; abundance: .; j_gene: TRBJ2-3; len: 17; v_gene: TRBV10-3; CDR3nt: TGTGCCATCAGTGCCTCACTAGCGGGGGGGCGCCCAGATACGCAGTATTTT; CDR3aa: CAISASLAGGRPDTQYF
d_gene: .; abundance: .; j_gene: TRBJ1-2; len: 16; v_gene: TRBV12-2; CDR3nt: TGTGCAAGTCGCTTAAGGGACAGGGTATTCTTTCGTGGCTACACCTTC; CDR3aa: CASRLRDRVFFRGYTF
d_gene: TRBD1; abundance: once; j_gene: TRBJ2-2; len: 13; v_gene: TRBV6-4; CDR3nt: TGTGCCAGCAGTAAACAGGGGGCCGGGGAGCTGTTTTTT; CDR3aa: CASSKQGAGELFF
d_gene: .; abundance: .; j_gene: TRBJ2-7; len: 11; v_gene: TRBV2; CDR3nt: TGTGCCAGCAGTGGGCCTTACGAGCAGTACTTC; CDR3aa: CASSGPYEQYF
d_gene: TRBD2; abundance: once; j_gene: TRBJ2-1; len: 16; v_gene: TRBV7-6; CDR3nt: TGTGCCAGCAGCTTTACTAGCGGGAGGAGCAACAATGAGCAGTTCTTC; CDR3aa: CASSFTSGRSNNEQFF
d_gene: TRBD2; abundance: few; j_gene: TRBJ2-1; len: 15; v_gene: TRBV20-1; CDR3nt: TGCAGTGCTAGTGGTTCGGCGGGAGCGTTCGATGAGCAGTTCTTC; CDR3aa: CSASGSAGAFDEQFF
d_gene: .; abundance: .; j_gene: TRBJ1-6; len: 14; v_gene: TRBV18; CDR3nt: TGTGCCAGCTCACCGGGGGGTGATAGTTCACCCCTCCACTTT; CDR3aa: CASSPGGDSSPLHF
d_gene: TRBD1; abundance: .; j_gene: TRBJ1-4; len: 15; v_gene: TRBV27; CDR3nt: TGTGCCACGACGCCTACAGGGGGGGGAAATGAAAAACTGTTTTTT; CDR3aa: CATTPTGGGNEKLFF
d_gene: TRBD2; abundance: once; j_gene: TRBJ2-2; len: 14; v_gene: TRBV5-1; CDR3nt: TGCGCCAGCTCCTCGGGACTAGAAACCGGGGAGCTGTTTTTT; CDR3aa: CASSSGLETGELFF
d_gene: TRBD2; abundance: once; j_gene: TRBJ2-7; len: 15; v_gene: TRBV19; CDR3nt: TGTGCCAGTAGTAAGGCGGCTAGCGGGACCTACGAGCAGTACTTC; CDR3aa: CASSKAASGTYEQYF
d_gene: .; abundance: .; j_gene: TRBJ2-5; len: 13; v_gene: TRBV3-1/TRBV3-2; CDR3nt: TGTGCCAGCAGCCAAGGACAAAGGGAGACCCAGTACTTC; CDR3aa: CASSQGQRETQYF
d_gene: .; abundance: few; j_gene: TRBJ2-1; len: 13; v_gene: TRBV2; CDR3nt: TGTGCCAGCTGCCAGGATATGCACAATGAGCAGTTCTTC; CDR3aa: CASCQDMHNEQFF
d_gene: TRBD1; abundance: .; j_gene: TRBJ2-4; len: 16; v_gene: TRBV12-5; CDR3nt: TGTGCTAGTGGTTTGGGACAGGGGGTAGCCAAAAACATTCAGTACTTC; CDR3aa: CASGLGQGVAKNIQYF
d_gene: .; abundance: .; j_gene: TRBJ1-2; len: 16; v_gene: TRBV14; CDR3nt: TGTGCCAGCAGCCAGGGTGGAGGCGCAAGTGTCTATGGCTACACCTTC; CDR3aa: CASSQGGGASVYGYTF
d_gene: .; abundance: .; j_gene: TRBJ1-2; len: 13; v_gene: TRBV12-3/TRBV12-4; CDR3nt: TGTGCCAGCAGTTTAGGAGCGAACTATGGCTACACCTTC; CDR3aa: CASSLGANYGYTF
d_gene: .; abundance: .; j_gene: TRBJ2-3; len: 15; v_gene: TRBV7-2; CDR3nt: TGTGCCAGCAGCTTAGATTGGGGCGGGGCCGATACGCAGTATTTT; CDR3aa: CASSLDWGGADTQYF
d_gene: TRBD2; abundance: few; j_gene: TRBJ2-1; len: 15; v_gene: TRBV4-2; CDR3nt: TGTGCCAGCAGCCAAGAAGGGACTAGAGTCAATGAGCAGTTCTTC; CDR3aa: CASSQEGTRVNEQFF